This T cell receptor beta chain was profiled in a study of T cell responses to AZD1222 COVID-19 vaccine. Findings of the study overall: A rise in Spike-specific TCR breadth and depth followed two AZD1222 doses.

Measured with immunoSEQ multiplex PCR; TCRdb has only the in-frame clones, and not every one. The sample shows about 170,000 clones, roughly nine tenths of them seen only once. In regard to this clone: Its antigen is unknown.

Germline V lookup: CDR1 KGHSH, CDR2 LQKENI. Trimming cost V 3 bases and J 7 bases, with 8 bases left between them. This CDR3 region has 12 residues. This sequence joins TRBV18 and TRBJ2-3, with TRBD1 as a possible D gene (5 bases). This clonotype originated in an adult who received the AZD1222 COVID-19 vaccine. The source was peripheral blood, collected 28 days after the second AZD1222 dose. The CDR3: CASSPSGYTQYF. The CDR3 DNA reads TGTGCCAGCTCACCTTCAGGGTATACGCAGTATTTT.